The 11 T cell receptor beta chains below were found in one sample sequenced in a study of cytomegalovirus exposure and HLA in healthy donors (dated 2017 in TCRdb). Library prep was done by the immunoSEQ multiplex PCR assay. For the multiplex PCR, a mixture combining 60 forward primers for TCR Vbeta segments and 13 reverse primers for TCR Jbeta segments was used. TCRdb provides this immuneACCESS table in a form limited to in-frame rearrangements. Some clones are lacking; in checked studies, under half of them reflect an unresolved V gene, and why the rest are absent is not known. The sample table lists about 270,000 clones, around 86% of them with a count of one. Of the sample, about 4% is held by the ten largest clones. Sequenced material: PBMCs. The origin of the receptors is a man between 40 and 49 years old in good health and CMV-seropositive.

The rearrangement links TRBV5-6 to TRBJ2-1; 8 positions agree with TRBD1. The CDR3 sequence is 15 residues long. Germline V lookup: CDR1 SGHDT, CDR2 YYEEEE. The ends lost 1 base at V and 9 bases at J; junction bases unmatched: 9. This CDR3 is CASSLFSGGVFEQFF. CDR3 coding DNA: TGTGCCAGCAGCTTGTTCTCAGGGGGCGTTTTTGAGCAGTTCTTC.

This sequence joins TRBV28 and TRBJ1-1, with 7 nucleotides matching TRBD1. V lost 6 bases to trimming and J lost 4 bases; unmatched junction nucleotides: 8. CDR3 size: 14 residues. Germline values: CDR1 MDHEN, CDR2 SYDVKM. CDR3 DNA sequence: TGTGCCAGCAGCCAAGGGGGCCGGTTCACTGAAGCTTTCTTT. It codes for CASSQGGRFTEAFF.

This sequence joins TRBV4-2 and TRBJ2-3; no firm D call. V lost 2 bases to trimming and J lost 6 bases, with 9 bases between them. Germline V CDR1 and CDR2: LGHNA, YNFKEQ. The CDR3 runs to 13 residues. The CDR3 bases are TGTGCCAGCAGCCAACCCGTTGAGGATACGCAGTATTTT. Residues: CASSQPVEDTQYF.

The chain has TRBV7-2 and TRBJ2-7; 9 nucleotides line up with TRBD2. Per the germline V gene, CDR1 is SGHTA and CDR2 is FQGNSA. This CDR3 is built from 16 residues. The trim removed 5 bases at V and 2 bases at J, leaving 10 bases unmatched. This CDR3 is CASSARSSGTPYEQYF. The CDR3 DNA reads TGTGCCAGCAGCGCCCGATCTAGCGGGACTCCCTACGAGCAGTACTTC.

This chain uses TRBV15 with TRBJ2-7, with D possibly matching TRBD1 (7 bases). This CDR3 has 15 amino acids. The germline V and J ends were trimmed by 5 bases and 0 bases, with 14 bases remaining between them. Germline values: CDR1 LNHNV, CDR2 YYDKDF (reference sequence). For the CDR3, the DNA is TGTGCCACCAGCGGGGGGACAGCGAGCTCCTACGAGCAGTACTTC. Its protein is CATSGGTASSYEQYF.

This chain joins TRBV28 and TRBJ2-5; 9 bases are shared with TRBD1. With the DNA end fitting TRBJ2-7 better, the J assignment may be wrong. The CDR3 loop spans 17 amino acids. Germline loops: CDR1 MDHEN, CDR2 SYDVKM. The CDR3 loop reads CASSLLLGRDREYEQYF. The CDR3 DNA is TGTGCCAGCAGTTTATTATTGGGCCGGGACAGGGAATACGAGCAGTACTTC.

This chain uses TRBV6-6 with TRBJ2-7; 7 positions agree with TRBD1. J was trimmed by 1 base and V by 4 bases; bases with no gene match: 7. Germline V gives CDR1 MNHNY, CDR2 SVGAGI (reference sequence). The CDR3 length is 15 residues. CDR3 sequence reads: CASSSSGTASYEQYF. As DNA, the CDR3 is TGTGCCAGCAGTTCCTCCGGGACAGCTTCCTACGAGCAGTACTTC.

The CDR3 bases are TGTGCCAGCAGCCGACTAGCGTCCTACAATGAGCAGTTCTTC. Its protein product is CASSRLASYNEQFF. The rearrangement links TRBV7-9 to TRBJ2-1; 8 bases are a match to TRBD2. The CDR3 contains 14 residues. After removal of 5 bases from V and 1 base from J, the junction contained 1 base not matched to a gene. From germline, CDR1 is SEHNR and CDR2 FQNEAQ (reference sequence).

J is TRBJ2-3 and V is TRBV11-2, with D maybe TRBD2 (6 bases). CDR3 length equals 14 residues. Per germline, CDR1 SGHAT and CDR2 FQNNGV. V lost 6 bases, J lost 0 bases, and 10 bases lay in between. This CDR3 is CASRGLGSTDTQYF. DNA of the CDR3: TGTGCCAGCAGGGGACTCGGGAGCACAGATACGCAGTATTTT.

The chain has TRBV11-3 and TRBJ2-3, with 7 bases that match TRBD1. Germline V CDR1 and CDR2: SGHNT, YENEEA. The CDR3 runs to 14 residues. The junction had 3 bases not matched to a gene; V was cut back by 4 bases and J by 2 bases. In nucleotides, the CDR3 is TGTGCCAGCAGCTCGACAGGGTACACAGATACGCAGTATTTT. Encoded protein: CASSSTGYTDTQYF.

This clone was recorded a few times. The CDR3 here is CASSRDRSGASYEQYF. The CDR3 DNA reads as TGCGCCAGCAGCCGCGACCGTAGCGGGGCCTCCTACGAGCAGTACTTC. The rearrangement uses TRBV4-3 and TRBJ2-7, with TRBD2 identical over 8 bases. The germline gives CDR1 LGHNA, CDR2 YSLEER. The CDR3 is made up of 16 amino acids. V lost 4 bases and J lost 0; bases outside the gene matches: 8.